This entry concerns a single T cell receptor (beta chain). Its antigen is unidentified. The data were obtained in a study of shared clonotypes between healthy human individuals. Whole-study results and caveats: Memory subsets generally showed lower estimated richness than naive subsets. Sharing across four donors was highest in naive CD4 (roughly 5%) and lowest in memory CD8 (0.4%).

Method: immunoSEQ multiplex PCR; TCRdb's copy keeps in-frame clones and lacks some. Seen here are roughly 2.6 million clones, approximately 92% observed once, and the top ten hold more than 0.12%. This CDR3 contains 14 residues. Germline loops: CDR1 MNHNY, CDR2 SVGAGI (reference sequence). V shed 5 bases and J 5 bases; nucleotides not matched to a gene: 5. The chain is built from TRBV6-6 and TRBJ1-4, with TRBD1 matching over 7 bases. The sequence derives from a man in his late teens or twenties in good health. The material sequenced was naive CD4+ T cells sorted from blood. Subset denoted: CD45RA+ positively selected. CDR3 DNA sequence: TGTGCCAGCAGTGGGGGACAGATGAATGAAAAACTGTTTTTT. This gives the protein CASSGGQMNEKLFF.